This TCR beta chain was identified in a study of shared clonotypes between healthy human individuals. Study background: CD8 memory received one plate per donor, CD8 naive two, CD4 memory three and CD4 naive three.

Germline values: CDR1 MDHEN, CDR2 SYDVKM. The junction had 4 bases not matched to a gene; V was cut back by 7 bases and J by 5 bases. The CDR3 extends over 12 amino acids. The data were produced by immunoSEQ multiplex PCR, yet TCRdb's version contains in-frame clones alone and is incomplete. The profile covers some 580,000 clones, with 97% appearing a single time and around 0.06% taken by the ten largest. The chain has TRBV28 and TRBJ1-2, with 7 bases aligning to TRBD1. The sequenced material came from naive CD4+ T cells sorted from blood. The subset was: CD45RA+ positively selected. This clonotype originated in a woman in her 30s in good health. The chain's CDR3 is CASNTGEYGYTF. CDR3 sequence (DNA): TGTGCCAGCAATACAGGGGAATATGGCTACACCTTC.